These 24 T cell receptor beta chains came from one sample sequenced in a study of blood T cells in healthy people across ages (dated by TCRdb to between 2015 and 2016). To prepare the library, 5' RACE was applied. The instrument given in TCRdb is Illumina HiSeq 2500. A second PCR of roughly 7 to 12 cycles was performed with a sample-barcoded 5' primer and a J-beta primer mix. TCRdb redid the processing of the public reads, applying fastp at Q25 and MiXCR, and retained in-frame beta chains. Under each unique CDR3 protein, matching rows form one entry showing the most common genes and DNA. The sample profile shows around 800,000 distinct CDR3 sequences; approximately 59% of them were found once. Of the sample, around 30% falls within the top ten clones. Sequencing was done on a sample of blood. The receptors derive from a young man in good health.

The V gene is TRBV6-6, the J gene TRBJ1-5; D perhaps matches TRBD1 (5 bases). The CDR3 covers 14 residues. V lost 2 bases and J lost 6, with 11 bases in between. CDR1 and CDR2 (germline): MNHNY, SVGAGI (reference sequence). Here the CDR3 DNA reads TGTGCCAGCAGTTACCACAGGCTGGGTCAGCCCCAGCATTTT. As protein: CASSYHRLGQPQHF.

CDR3 in DNA: TGTGCCAGCAGTAACCAGGAGCTCTATGGCTACACCTTC. It codes for CASSNQELYGYTF. This rearrangement joins TRBV6-5 to TRBJ1-2; no firm D call. Trimming pared 5 bases from V and 4 bases from J, leaving 11 bases between. Germline lookup yields CDR1 MNHEY and CDR2 SVGAGI. The CDR3 length is 13 residues.

J is TRBJ2-3 and V is TRBV9; 14 positions agree with TRBD2. Trimming took 0 bases from V and 3 from J; bases not matched to a gene: 3. The V gene's germline CDR1 is SGDLS and CDR2 YYNGEE. This CDR3 is built from 17 residues. Here the CDR3 reads CASSVGLAGGPTDTQYF. In nucleotides, the CDR3 is TGTGCCAGCAGCGTAGGACTAGCGGGGGGGCCGACAGATACGCAGTATTTT.

V is TRBV25-1 and J is TRBJ2-3, with TRBD2 as a possible D gene (6 bases). V dropped 5 bases and J dropped 5 bases, with 14 bases sitting between them. Germline CDR1 reads MGHDK; CDR2 reads SYGVNS. CDR3 length: 14 residues. The CDR3: CASSITSHGDTQYF. CDR3 DNA sequence: TGTGCCAGCAGTATAACTAGCCATGGAGATACGCAGTATTTT.

This chain connects TRBV7-9 to TRBJ2-5, with D possibly being TRBD2 (6 bases). The DNA end lines up better with TRBJ2-4; the J call may be wrong. This CDR3 comprises 12 residues. CDR1 and CDR2 from the germline V gene are SEHNR and FQNEAQ (reference sequence). The CDR3 DNA sequence: TGTGCCAGCAGCTTTAGGGAGGACATTCAGTACTTC. This encodes CASSFREDIQYF.

This clonotype was observed a few times. CDR3 nucleotides: TGTGCCAGCAGGGGACGGATAGAAGAGACCCAGTACTTC. Its protein is CASRGRIEETQYF. This chain joins TRBV12-3 or TRBV12-4 and TRBJ2-5; possibly TRBD1 or TRBD2 for D (5 bases each). The CDR3 totals 13 residues. V shed 6 bases and J shed 3 bases, with 11 bases lying between them.

This chain connects TRBV28 to TRBJ2-7, with D perhaps given as TRBD1 or TRBD2 (5 bases each). The CDR3 extends over 15 amino acids. Germline CDR1 MDHEN, CDR2 SYDVKM. V lost 3 bases and J 6 bases, leaving 18 bases between the germline ends. CDR3 region: CASSFPGGSGVEQYF. CDR3 bases: TGTGCCAGCAGTTTCCCTGGGGGTTCCGGGGTCGAGCAGTACTTC.

V is TRBV6-1 and J is TRBJ2-1; 11 positions agree with TRBD2. The V segment lost 5 bases and the J segment 3 bases; nucleotides outside the gene matches: 9. The CDR3 extends over 17 amino acids. Per the germline V gene, CDR1 is MNHNS and CDR2 is SASEGT. CDR3 in DNA: TGTGCCAGCAGTCGATCTCTAGCGGGAGGCCACTACAATGAGCAGTTCTTC. It specifies CASSRSLAGGHYNEQFF.

The chain employs TRBV7-9 and TRBJ1-2; a possible D gene is TRBD1 (5 bases). CDR1 and CDR2 (germline): SEHNR, FQNEAQ (reference sequence). The CDR3 is 14 residues long. Deletions cut 0 bases from V and 8 bases from J, with 13 bases between. The CDR3 DNA reads as TGTGCCAGCAGCTTAGCGCAATTGGGGCTGGGCTACACCTTC. This codes for CASSLAQLGLGYTF.

The CDR3 reads CASSQDSRYGYTF. The CDR3 DNA sequence: TGCGCCAGCAGCCAGGACAGCCGCTATGGCTACACCTTC. This sequence joins TRBV5-1 and TRBJ1-2, with a tentative D call TRBD1 (6 bases). The CDR3 extends over 13 amino acids. Germline-derived CDR1 and CDR2 are SGHRS and YFSETQ. Trimming shortened V by 4 bases and J by 4 bases, and 11 bases separated the two germline ends. Based on the CDR3 plus reference TRBV5-1 and TRBJ1-2, the full variable domain is KAGVTQTPRYLIKTRGQQVTLSCSPISGHRSVSWYQQTPGQGLQFLFEYFSETQRNKGNFPGRFSGRQFSNSRSEMNVSTLELGDSALYLCASSQDSRYGYTFGSGTRLTVV.

This clonotype was seen more than once but under ten times. The chain has TRBV5-1 and TRBJ1-2; D remains ambiguous. V lost 0 bases to trimming and J lost 4 bases, with 7 bases between them. Germline values: CDR1 SGHRS, CDR2 YFSETQ. This CDR3 region has 13 residues. The CDR3 DNA sequence: TGCGCCAGCAGCTTGGATCGACCCTATGGCTACACCTTC. Its protein is CASSLDRPYGYTF.

The V gene is TRBV13, the J gene TRBJ2-4, with 12 bases that match TRBD2. The last part of the DNA fits TRBJ2-7 better; the J call may be wrong. Germline CDR1 PRHDT, CDR2 FYEKMQ (reference sequence). The CDR3 runs to 16 residues. The CDR3 spells CASSSTLAGGPYEQYF. Here the CDR3 DNA reads TGTGCCAGCAGCTCCACTCTAGCGGGGGGGCCCTACGAGCAGTACTTC.

This clonotype has a handful of counts. The chain couples TRBV7-2 to TRBJ2-3, with 9 bases fitting TRBD2. Germline assignment: CDR1 SGHTA and CDR2 FQGNSA. This CDR3 is built from 14 residues. J lost 5 bases, V lost 5 bases, and 5 bases had no gene match. The CDR3 nucleotides are TGTGCCAGCAGCCCGGGACTAGCAGTAGATACGCAGTATTTT. Translating gives CASSPGLAVDTQYF.

The chain has TRBV28 and TRBJ1-2, with D possibly TRBD1 on 5 matching bases. CDR3 length equals 14 residues. V lost 11 bases and J lost 2, with 18 bases in between. In germline, CDR1 is MDHEN, CDR2 SYDVKM. In nucleotides, the CDR3 is TGTGCCTCCCAAGCGGCCGGGGCAAACTATGGCTACACCTTC. Translating it yields CASQAAGANYGYTF.

The CDR3 protein is CSASRLAGTNEQFF. The DNA of the CDR3 is TGCAGTGCTAGTAGACTAGCGGGGACCAATGAGCAGTTCTTC. The chain combines TRBV20-1 with TRBJ2-1; 11 bases are a match to TRBD2. Trimming cost V 3 bases and J 6 bases; bases outside gene matches: 4. CDR3 length: 14 residues. CDR1 and CDR2 from the germline V gene are DFQATT and SNEGSKA (reference sequence).

The rearrangement joins TRBV13 to TRBJ2-5; 7 bases agree with TRBD1. This CDR3 has 14 residues. The V segment lost 7 bases and the J segment 5 bases; nucleotides outside the gene matches: 10. Germline CDR1 is PRHDT and CDR2 is FYEKMQ (reference sequence). The CDR3 loop is CASNIRGWRETQYF. CDR3 nucleotide sequence: TGTGCCAGCAATATCAGGGGGTGGCGGGAGACCCAGTACTTC.

Only a few counts were recorded for this clonotype. The chain couples TRBV7-2 to TRBJ2-3; 12 bases agree with TRBD2. The CDR3 totals 13 residues. V trimming: 5 bases; J trimming: 9 bases; junction bases outside the gene matches: 3. Per germline, CDR1 SGHTA and CDR2 FQGNSA. The CDR3 protein is CASSGGTSGTQYF. In DNA, the CDR3 is TGTGCCAGCAGCGGAGGGACTAGCGGGACGCAGTATTTT.

The chain is built from TRBV5-4 and TRBJ2-1, with D perhaps matching TRBD2 (6 bases). The V end was cut by 4 bases, the J end by 12 bases, with 14 bases between. From germline, CDR1 is SGHNT and CDR2 YYREEE (reference sequence). This CDR3 has 12 amino acids. The CDR3 region is CASSGRTPWQFF. The CDR3 DNA is TGTGCCAGCAGCGGGAGGACTCCCTGGCAGTTCTTC.

The rearrangement uses TRBV20-1 and TRBJ2-5; 7 bases fit TRBD2. The J call may be faulty, since TRBJ2-1 better matches the DNA end. Per the germline V gene, CDR1 is DFQATT and CDR2 is SNEGSKA (reference sequence). The CDR3 contains 14 residues. The CDR3 nucleotides read TGCAGTGCTAGCCGGGGGGTTGTACAAGAGACCCAGTTCTTC. Its translation: CSASRGVVQETQFF.

In its sample, this clonotype was seen once. The chain has TRBV6-6 and TRBJ1-2; 11 bases align to TRBD1. The J segment lost 8 bases and the V segment lost 0 bases, leaving 8 bases of the junction unmatched. The CDR3 consists of 16 residues. Germline V gives CDR1 MNHNY, CDR2 SVGAGI (reference sequence). CDR3 protein: CASSYSRGTGGGGYTF. CDR3 coding DNA: TGTGCCAGCAGTTACTCGAGAGGGACAGGGGGAGGCGGCTACACCTTC.

This chain joins TRBV20-1 and TRBJ2-5; 13 nucleotides align to TRBD2. The CDR3 length is 13 residues. CDR1 and CDR2 (germline): DFQATT, SNEGSKA (reference sequence). The ends lost 3 bases at V and 11 bases at J; junction bases unmatched: 6. CDR3 in amino acids: CSARTSGGNEQYF. The CDR3 DNA reads as TGCAGTGCTAGGACTAGCGGGGGGAATGAGCAGTACTTC.

The chain employs TRBV27 and TRBJ2-7; TRBD2 might be the D (5 bases). V was clipped by 7 bases and J by 6 bases, with 10 bases between them. CDR3 length equals 11 residues. CDR1 and CDR2 from the germline V gene are MNHEY and SMNVEV (reference sequence). CDR3 sequence reads: CASNEGGEQYF. In DNA, the CDR3 is TGTGCCAGCAACGAGGGTGGCGAGCAGTACTTC.

The chain carries TRBV20-1 and TRBJ2-5, with D hard to call. V was shortened by 3 bases and J by 1 base, with 18 bases between the two germline ends. The germline CDR1 and CDR2 sequences are DFQATT and SNEGSKA (reference sequence). The CDR3 is made up of 16 amino acids. CDR3 sequence: CSASGFWKVFQETQYF. The CDR3 DNA follows: TGCAGTGCTAGCGGGTTTTGGAAGGTTTTCCAAGAGACCCAGTACTTC.

The chain employs TRBV28 and TRBJ1-1; 7 positions agree with TRBD1. There are 12 residues in the CDR3. CDR1 is MDHEN and CDR2 is SYDVKM in the germline V gene. V shed 6 bases and J 6 bases; nucleotides not matched to a gene: 4. This chain's CDR3 is CASSQGVSEAFF. CDR3 nucleotides: TGTGCCAGCAGCCAGGGGGTCTCTGAAGCTTTCTTT.